One sample yielded the 3 T cell receptor beta chains listed below, sequenced in a study of blood T cell repertoires in COVID-19. TCRdb keeps only in-frame clones here, not all; method: immunoSEQ multiplex PCR. The table includes approximately 350,000 clones, under 85% detected once. The sample comprised PBMCs or T cells enriched from blood (not recorded which). The receptors stem from a woman between 50 and 59 years old who had recovered from COVID-19.

The CDR3: CASSQARGTEAFF. The CDR3 DNA follows: TGTGCCAGCAGCCAGGCCAGGGGCACTGAAGCTTTCTTT. The chain is built from TRBV5-6 and TRBJ1-1, with a possible D match to TRBD1 (6 bases). CDR3 size: 13 residues. V lost 4 bases, J lost 4 bases, and 11 bases lay in between. Germline V gene lookup returns CDR1 SGHDT and CDR2 YYEEEE.

This chain joins TRBV11-1 and TRBJ2-1, with a possible D match to TRBD2 (5 bases). Germline V gene sequence: CDR1 SGHAT, CDR2 FQDESV (reference sequence). V was shortened by 5 bases and J by 7 bases, with 15 bases between the two germline ends. The CDR3 contains 14 residues. CDR3 sequence (DNA): TGTGCCAGCAGCCTGGGTGGGTCGGGGAATGAGCAGTTCTTC. Protein product: CASSLGGSGNEQFF.

The genes are TRBV5-6 and TRBJ1-1; TRBD1 matches at 9 bases. The trim removed 2 bases at V and 5 bases at J, leaving 7 bases unmatched. CDR1 and CDR2 (germline): SGHDT, YYEEEE. CDR3 length equals 15 residues. In DNA, the CDR3 is TGTGCCAGCAGCTTTGGATTGGGACAGGGAACTGAAGCTTTCTTT. Protein product: CASSFGLGQGTEAFF.